The source of this TCR beta chain is a study of T cell changes during pregnancy in multiple sclerosis. V was clipped by 0 bases and J by 0 bases, with 11 bases between them. Germline V CDR1 and CDR2: SGDLS, YYNGEE. The CDR3 runs to 16 residues. Sequencing was performed with immunoSEQ multiplex PCR; in TCRdb, only in-frame clones are kept and a portion is missing. The table lists fewer than 70,000 clones, approximately 90% of them singletons. The clonotype originates from a female donor with multiple sclerosis, enrolled in a pregnancy study. The material sequenced was peripheral blood, taken in the first trimester of pregnancy. The chain links TRBV9 to TRBJ2-3; possible D gene TRBD2, 6 bases. CDR3 DNA sequence: TGTGCCAGCAGCGTAGCGGGGAGGTCTAGCACAGATACGCAGTATTTT. Translated, it gives CASSVAGRSSTDTQYF.